The clone carrying this T cell receptor beta chain appeared once. This record belongs to a study of T cell changes during pregnancy in multiple sclerosis. Here immunoSEQ multiplex PCR was the method, and the copy in TCRdb shows in-frame clones only, minus some. The data show around 50,000 clones, with 85% to 95% seen just once and 0.61% held by the top ten. Germline assignment: CDR1 SEHNR and CDR2 FQNEAQ (reference sequence). This CDR3 has 15 residues. J gave up 2 bases and V 5 bases, and 5 bases lay outside the gene matches. Material: CD4+ T cells from peripheral blood mononuclear cells, obtained after pregnancy. This clonotype originated in a female donor in good health, enrolled as a control in a pregnancy study. The rearrangement joins TRBV7-9 to TRBJ2-2, with 7 bases lining up with TRBD2. The CDR3 nucleotides are TGTGCCAGCAGCCAGGGACTAACAAACACCGGGGAGCTGTTTTTT. This encodes CASSQGLTNTGELFF. The whole variable domain, filled in from reference TRBV7-9 and TRBJ2-2, reads DTGVSQNPRHKITKRGQNVTFRCDPISEHNRLYWYRQTLGQGPEFLTYFQNEAQLEKSRLLSDRFSAERPKGSFSTLEIQRTEQGDSAMYLCASSQGLTNTGELFFGEGSRLTVL.